This entry lists 11 T cell receptor beta chains sequenced from one sample in a study of blood T cell repertoires in COVID-19. Clones were sequenced by immunoSEQ multiplex PCR, and TCRdb holds only the in-frame ones, with some missing. The table includes around 320,000 clones, roughly nine tenths detected once. Sequenced: PBMCs or T cells enriched from blood (not recorded which). These receptor sequences come from a woman in her 50s who had been exposed to COVID-19.

The chain carries TRBV5-8 and TRBJ1-5; 7 bases align to TRBD1. With V trimmed by 4 bases and J by 1 base, 8 bases remained unmatched. In germline, CDR1 is SGHTS, CDR2 YDEGEE. The CDR3 runs 16 residues. DNA of the CDR3: TGTGCCAGCAGCCTCCAGGGGGTTGCGAGCAATCAGCCCCAGCATTTT. This codes for CASSLQGVASNQPQHF.

This chain links TRBV19 with TRBJ1-5; D is perhaps TRBD1 (5 bases). The ends were cut back, 11 bases at V and 6 bases at J, with 23 bases in the middle. The CDR3 totals 15 residues. Looked up from germline, CDR1 is LNHDA and CDR2 is SQIVND (reference sequence). The CDR3 sequence: CASKPPGGVTQPQHF. CDR3 coding DNA: TGTGCCTCGAAGCCACCTGGGGGGGTCACTCAGCCCCAGCATTTT. Filled out from reference TRBV19 and TRBJ1-5, the complete variable domain reads DGGITQSPKYLFRKEGQNVTLSCEQNLNHDAMYWYRQDPGQGLRLIYYSQIVNDFQKGDIAEGYSVSREKKESFPLTVTSAQKNPTAFYLCASKPPGGVTQPQHFGDGTRLSIL.

The chain recombines TRBV3-1 (or the pseudogene TRBV3-2) with TRBJ2-1; 8 bases agree with TRBD2. The CDR3 spans 15 residues. The germline CDR1 and CDR2 sequences are LGHDT and YNNKEL (reference sequence). Trimming at V came to 3 bases and at J to 7 bases, leaving 8 bases not matched to a gene. This CDR3 is CASSHASGGQNEQFF. CDR3 nucleotide sequence: TGTGCCAGCAGCCACGCTTCGGGGGGGCAGAATGAGCAGTTCTTC.

This chain links TRBV2 with TRBJ2-7; TRBD1 aligns across 7 bases. The J segment lost 2 bases and the V segment lost 4 bases, leaving 5 bases of the junction unmatched. CDR3 length: 14 residues. From germline, CDR1 is SNHLY and CDR2 FYNNEI. As DNA, the CDR3 is TGTGCCAGCAGTGCCCGGGACAGCGCCTACGAGCAGTACTTC. It specifies CASSARDSAYEQYF.

The V and J genes are TRBV28 and TRBJ1-6; 8 bases map to TRBD1. Germline V lookup: CDR1 MDHEN, CDR2 SYDVKM. This CDR3 has 15 residues. V shed 4 bases, J shed 9 bases, and the junction held 8 bases outside the gene matches. The CDR3 nucleotides are TGTGCCAGCAGTTCAGGGGGCGCTTCTGGTTCACCCCTCCACTTT. Protein: CASSSGGASGSPLHF.

This clone was seen many times. The CDR3 is CASRTTGQGVGYGYTF. CDR3 nucleotide sequence: TGTGCCAGCAGAACTACCGGACAGGGAGTCGGGTATGGCTACACCTTC. The gene calls are TRBV28 and TRBJ1-2, with 8 positions matching TRBD1. V lost 6 bases, J lost 5 bases, and 14 bases stayed unmatched. CDR3 length equals 16 residues. Germline V gene sequence: CDR1 MDHEN, CDR2 SYDVKM.

The chain employs TRBV29-1 and TRBJ2-3; the match to TRBD2 covers 10 bases. The J segment lost 4 bases and the V segment lost 4 bases, leaving 5 bases of the junction unmatched. The V gene's germline CDR1 is SQVTM and CDR2 ANQGSEA. This CDR3 has 14 residues. The CDR3 sequence is CSVGQRGGPDTQYF. CDR3 nucleotide sequence: TGCAGCGTTGGACAGCGGGGGGGCCCAGATACGCAGTATTTT.

This chain connects TRBV29-1 to TRBJ1-2; D is undetermined. The CDR3 extends over 13 amino acids. Trimming pared 0 bases from V and 2 bases from J, leaving 7 bases between. The germline V gene has CDR1 SQVTM and CDR2 ANQGSEA. CDR3: CSVEDPVNYGYTF. DNA of the CDR3: TGCAGCGTTGAAGATCCAGTGAACTATGGCTACACCTTC.

The J gene is TRBJ1-5, the V gene TRBV6-5, with 7 bases lining up with TRBD1. Trimming at V came to 6 bases and at J to 4 bases, leaving 9 bases not matched to a gene. Germline values: CDR1 MNHEY, CDR2 SVGAGI. This CDR3 has 15 residues. CDR3 loop: CASSPETGRNQPQHF. The CDR3 DNA reads as TGTGCCAGCAGCCCCGAGACAGGGAGGAATCAGCCCCAGCATTTT.

The gene calls are TRBV28 and TRBJ1-6, with D unclear. The CDR3 is made up of 20 amino acids. CDR1 is MDHEN and CDR2 is SYDVKM in the germline V gene. Deletions cut 6 bases from V and 3 bases from J, with 27 bases between. CDR3 coding DNA: TGTGCCAGCAGCACTAGTCTCCCCTCCACGTCTACGAACTATAATTCACCCCTCCACTTT. This codes for CASSTSLPSTSTNYNSPLHF.

The V gene is TRBV28, the J gene TRBJ2-2, with D possibly being TRBD2 (5 bases). Germline V CDR1 and CDR2: MDHEN, SYDVKM. The CDR3 has 18 residues. The V end lost 6 bases, the J end lost 0 bases, and 20 bases lay between the germline ends. The CDR3 sequence: CASSPLGLGRTNTGELFF. Here the CDR3 DNA reads TGTGCCAGCAGCCCCCTGGGTCTGGGGAGAACGAACACCGGGGAGCTGTTTTTT.